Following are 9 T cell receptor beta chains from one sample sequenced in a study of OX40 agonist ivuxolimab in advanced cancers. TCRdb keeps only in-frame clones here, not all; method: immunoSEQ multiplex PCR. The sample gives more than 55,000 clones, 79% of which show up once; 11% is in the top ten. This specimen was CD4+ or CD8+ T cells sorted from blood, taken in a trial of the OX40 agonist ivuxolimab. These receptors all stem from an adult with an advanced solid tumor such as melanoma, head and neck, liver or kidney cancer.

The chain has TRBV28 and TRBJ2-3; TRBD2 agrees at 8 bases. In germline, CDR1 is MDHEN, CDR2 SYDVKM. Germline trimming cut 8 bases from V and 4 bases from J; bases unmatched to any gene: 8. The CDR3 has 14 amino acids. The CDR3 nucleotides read TGTGCCAGCGTAAGCGAGACTAGCGCAGATACGCAGTATTTT. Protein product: CASVSETSADTQYF.

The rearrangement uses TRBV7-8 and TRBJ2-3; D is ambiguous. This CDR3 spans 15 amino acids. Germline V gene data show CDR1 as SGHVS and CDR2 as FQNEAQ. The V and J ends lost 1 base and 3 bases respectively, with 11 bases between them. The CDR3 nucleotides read TGTGCCAGCAGCTTAGAAAGAATGGGAACAGATACGCAGTATTTT. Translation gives CASSLERMGTDTQYF.

Here the CDR3 reads CASSLAMNTEAFF. CDR3 in DNA: TGTGCCAGCAGCTTGGCTATGAACACTGAAGCTTTCTTT. The chain carries TRBV11-3 and TRBJ1-1; D not certain. The CDR3 spans 13 residues. Trimming stripped 3 bases from V and 0 bases from J, with 5 bases between. The germline gives CDR1 SGHNT, CDR2 YENEEA. Filled out from reference TRBV11-3 and TRBJ1-1, the complete variable domain reads EAGVVQSPRYKIIEKKQPVAFWCNPISGHNTLYWYLQNLGQGPELLIRYENEEAVDDSQLPKDRFSAERLKGVDSTLKIQPAELGDSAVYLCASSLAMNTEAFFGQGTRLTVV.

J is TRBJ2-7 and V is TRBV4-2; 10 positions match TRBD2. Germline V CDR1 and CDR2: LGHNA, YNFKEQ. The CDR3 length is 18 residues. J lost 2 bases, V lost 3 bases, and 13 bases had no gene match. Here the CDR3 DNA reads TGTGCCAGCAGCCACGAGCTAGCGGGAGCCACAATTGCCTACGAGCAGTACTTC. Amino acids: CASSHELAGATIAYEQYF.

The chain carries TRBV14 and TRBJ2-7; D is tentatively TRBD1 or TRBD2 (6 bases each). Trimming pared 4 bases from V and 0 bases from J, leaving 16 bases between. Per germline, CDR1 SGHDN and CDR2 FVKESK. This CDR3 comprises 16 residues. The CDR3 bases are TGTGCCAGCAGCCCTCTGGCGGGACAAATCTCCTACGAGCAGTACTTC. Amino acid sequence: CASSPLAGQISYEQYF.

For the CDR3, the DNA is TGCGCCAGCAGCTTGGCCTGGGGGGGTACCTACGAGCAGTACTTC. Protein product: CASSLAWGGTYEQYF. V usage is TRBV5-1 and J usage is TRBJ2-7; TRBD2 agrees at 7 bases. The CDR3 loop spans 15 amino acids. Germline trimming cut 0 bases from V and 2 bases from J; bases unmatched to any gene: 5. CDR1 and CDR2 (germline): SGHRS, YFSETQ.

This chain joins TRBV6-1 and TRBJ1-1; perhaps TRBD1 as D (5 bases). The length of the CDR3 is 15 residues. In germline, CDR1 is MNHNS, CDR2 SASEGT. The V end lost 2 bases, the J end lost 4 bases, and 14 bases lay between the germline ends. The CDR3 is CASSERDGEGTEAFF. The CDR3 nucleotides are TGTGCCAGCAGTGAAAGGGACGGGGAGGGCACTGAAGCTTTCTTT.

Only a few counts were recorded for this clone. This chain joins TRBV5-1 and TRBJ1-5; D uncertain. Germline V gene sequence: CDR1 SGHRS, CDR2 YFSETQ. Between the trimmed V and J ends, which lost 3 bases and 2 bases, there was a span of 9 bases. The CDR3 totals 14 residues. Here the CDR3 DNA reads TGCGCCAGCAGCTGGGGATCTGGCAATCAGCCCCAGCATTTT. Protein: CASSWGSGNQPQHF.

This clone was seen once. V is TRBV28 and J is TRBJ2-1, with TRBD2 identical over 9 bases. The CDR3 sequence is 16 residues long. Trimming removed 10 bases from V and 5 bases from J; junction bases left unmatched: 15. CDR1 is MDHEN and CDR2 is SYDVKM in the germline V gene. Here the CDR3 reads CATYRSGLARNNEQFF. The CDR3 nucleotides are TGTGCCACTTACCGCTCCGGACTAGCGAGGAACAATGAGCAGTTCTTC.